This T cell receptor beta chain is drawn from a study of T cells in Graves' hyperthyroidism and ophthalmopathy. From RNA transcripts, TCR beta CDR3 regions were amplified. During a first-round RT-PCR of the TCR CDR3, the HTBI primer set was used. TCRdb fed the multiplex PCR reads into MiXCR, producing one record per CDR3 protein. The sample carries about 350,000 distinct CDR3 sequences, around 14% recorded once. Losses at the gene ends were 0 bases for V and 3 bases for J; bases not matched to a gene: 3. This CDR3 is 17 amino acids long. Germline CDR1 ENHRY, CDR2 SYGVKD. The table lists this clonotype with a few counts. Its antigen is not identified. Study-level findings and limits: Peripheral blood also featured most of the thyroid clonotypes expanded above 0.001.

The authors obtained PBMCs from more than 9.5 ml of fresh peripheral blood. The sequencing input was blood. This sequence originates from a woman in her twenties or thirties with Graves' hyperthyroidism. This chain connects TRBV10-3 to TRBJ2-4; 12 bases align to TRBD2. The CDR3, as DNA: TGTGCCATCAGTGAGTCTGCGGGACTAGCGGGCAAAAACATTCAGTACTTC. This gives the protein CAISESAGLAGKNIQYF.